This TCR beta chain was documented in a study of CD8 T cells in Susac syndrome. In regard to this clonotype: Its antigen is unknown.

RNA was extracted with the RNeasy kit, and a quantity of about 0.5 to 1 ug was reverse transcribed using random hexamers. Each CDR3 protein is one row after TCRdb ran MiXCR on the immunoSEQ multiplex PCR reads. The data show roughly 400,000 distinct CDR3 sequences, about 85% seen once. Study-wide findings and caveats: It was acknowledged in the study that its TCR sequencing and HLA analysis involved a relatively small number of individuals.

V lost 2 bases, J lost 1 base, and 5 bases stayed unmatched. CDR1 and CDR2 (germline): MNHEY, SVGEGT. CDR3 length: 15 residues. This clonotype was obtained from a human donor with multiple sclerosis. This sequence joins TRBV6-2 or TRBV6-3 and TRBJ2-7, with 7 bases lining up with TRBD2. The sequenced material came from CD8+ T cells from PBMCs. CDR3 DNA: TGTGCCAGCAGTTACCTAGCGGACGAATCCTACGAGCAGTACTTC. Translated: CASSYLADESYEQYF.